The 14 T cell receptor beta chains given below trace back to one sample, sequenced in a study of CD8+CD57+ T cells in acquired aplastic anemia. Only patients with CD8+CD57+ cell expansion on flow cytometry were chosen for sequencing. Template material for TCR beta VDJ and CDR3 profiling consisted of genomic DNA. A single record per CDR3 protein comes from TCRdb applying MiXCR to the reads. This sample yields 250,000 to 300,000 distinct CDR3 sequences, of which approximately 57% are seen a single time; under 1.5% belongs to the top ten. The sample was sorted CD4+, CD8+, or CD8+CD57+ T cells (not recorded which) from PBMCs. Receptors originate from a human donor with aplastic anemia.

This chain joins TRBV20-1 and TRBJ2-1; TRBD2 aligns across 7 bases. This CDR3 region has 15 residues. From germline, CDR1 is DFQATT and CDR2 SNEGSKA (reference sequence). The trim removed 3 bases at V and 12 bases at J, leaving 17 bases unmatched. The CDR3 sequence: CSASLGTTSTDTQFF. The CDR3 coding sequence is TGCAGTGCTAGCCTCGGGACTACCTCCACAGATACGCAGTTCTTC.

This chain uses TRBV15 with TRBJ2-7; D possibly corresponds to TRBD1 (5 bases). Trimming stripped 8 bases from V and 2 bases from J, with 10 bases between. Germline CDR1 is LNHNV and CDR2 is YYDKDF (reference sequence). The CDR3 totals 12 residues. CDR3 amino acids: CATASRAYEQYF. CDR3 nucleotides: TGTGCCACCGCTTCCAGGGCCTACGAGCAGTACTTC.

This sequence joins TRBV20-1 and TRBJ2-5, with D perhaps TRBD2 (7 bases). CDR3 length: 14 amino acids. In germline, CDR1 is DFQATT, CDR2 SNEGSKA (reference sequence). Trimming stripped 6 bases from V and 5 bases from J, with 19 bases between. CDR3 amino acids: CSAPWGGGLETQYF. In DNA form, the CDR3 reads TGCAGTGCCCCTTGGGGGGGGGGCTTGGAGACCCAGTACTTC.

The chain has TRBV15 and TRBJ2-2; 11 positions agree with TRBD2. The length of the CDR3 is 17 residues. J gave up 4 bases and V 0 bases, and 4 bases lay outside the gene matches. Germline lookup yields CDR1 LNHNV and CDR2 YYDKDF (reference sequence). CDR3: CATSRDPLAGGTGELFF. CDR3 coding DNA: TGTGCCACCAGCAGAGATCCGCTAGCGGGGGGCACCGGGGAGCTGTTTTTT. Full variable domain (rest looked up from reference TRBV15 and TRBJ2-2): DAMVIQNPRYQVTQFGKPVTLSCSQTLNHNVMYWYQQKSSQAPKLLFHYYDKDFNNEADTPDNFQSRRPNTSFCFLDIRSPGLGDTAMYLCATSRDPLAGGTGELFFGEGSRLTVL.

The CDR3 is CATSDPGGDLHEQFF. The CDR3 DNA sequence: TGTGCCACCAGTGATCCAGGGGGGGACTTACATGAGCAGTTCTTC. The chain couples TRBV24-1 to TRBJ2-1, with D possibly called TRBD1 or TRBD2 (7 bases each). With 3 bases removed from V and 8 bases from J, the gap between germline ends came to 16 bases. The CDR3 consists of 15 residues. Germline values: CDR1 KGHDR, CDR2 SFDVKD.

This clonotype occurred once. This chain connects TRBV12-3 or TRBV12-4 to TRBJ2-3, with D perhaps assigned TRBD1 or TRBD2 (6 bases each). V was trimmed by 6 bases and J by 5 bases, leaving 15 bases between them. This CDR3 has 14 amino acids. Written as DNA, the CDR3 is TGTGCCAGCAGAAACGGGGGCCAGGAAGATACGCAGTATTTT. Amino acids: CASRNGGQEDTQYF.

This clonotype was counted many times. The rearrangement links TRBV12-3 or TRBV12-4 to TRBJ2-7; unclear D gene. There are 15 residues in the CDR3. V was trimmed by 7 bases and J by 0 bases, leaving 16 bases between them. The CDR3 is CASTRTVGSSYEQYF. The CDR3 DNA reads TGTGCCAGCACCCGGACGGTTGGCAGCTCCTACGAGCAGTACTTC.

About this clonotype itself: Germline is not matched at one junction end, which may reflect a read error. The chain has TRBV7-8 and TRBJ2-5; 13 bases line up with TRBD2. The CDR3 consists of 12 residues. Per germline, CDR1 SGHVS and CDR2 FQNEAQ. The CDR3 DNA reads as TGTGCCAGCAGTAAGAGCGGACTAGCGGGGGACTTC. Protein sequence: CASSKSGLAGDF.

The CDR3 nucleotides are TGCAGCGTTCGGGCGTCAGGCACAGATACGCAGTATTTT. This translates into CSVRASGTDTQYF. J is TRBJ2-3 and V is TRBV29-1; D is unresolved. The CDR3 has 13 amino acids. From germline, CDR1 is SQVTM and CDR2 ANQGSEA. The V end was cut by 5 bases, the J end by 1 base, with 10 bases between.

This clonotype was seen a few times. The chain has TRBV7-6 and TRBJ1-2; tentative D call: TRBD1 (5 bases). V was pared by 4 bases and J by 0 bases, with 6 bases between. Germline CDR1 is SGHVS and CDR2 is FNYEAQ. The CDR3 is 13 amino acids. The CDR3 coding sequence is TGTGCCAGCAGCTCGACAGCTAACTATGGCTACACCTTC. Its translation is CASSSTANYGYTF. The whole variable domain, remainder taken from reference TRBV7-6 and TRBJ1-2, is GAGVSQSPRYKVTKRGQDVALRCDPISGHVSLYWYRQALGQGPEFLTYFNYEAQQDKSGLPNDRFSAERPEGSISTLTIQRTEQRDSAMYRCASSSTANYGYTFGSGTRLTVV.

In its sample, this clonotype was seen a few times. The rearrangement uses TRBV29-1 and TRBJ2-5; D is unclear. V gave up 4 bases and J gave up 4 bases, with 16 bases separating them. This CDR3 spans 14 amino acids. The germline V gene encodes CDR1 SQVTM and CDR2 ANQGSEA. The CDR3 spells CSVALGWGRETQYF. The CDR3 DNA reads TGCAGCGTTGCGCTGGGATGGGGTAGAGAGACCCAGTACTTC.

The chain employs TRBV15 and TRBJ2-7; 8 nucleotides align to TRBD1. Per the germline V gene, CDR1 is LNHNV and CDR2 is YYDKDF (reference sequence). With 1 base clipped from V and 2 bases from J, the junction kept 4 bases outside the gene matches. The CDR3 contains 15 residues. CDR3 sequence (DNA): TGTGCCACCAGCAGAGTTAGGGGACAGGCCTACGAGCAGTACTTC. Translated: CATSRVRGQAYEQYF.

This clonotype has at least ten counts. The J gene is TRBJ2-1, the V gene TRBV11-2; weak D call: TRBD2 (5 bases). This CDR3 has 17 amino acids. Germline V gene lookup returns CDR1 SGHAT and CDR2 FQNNGV. Trimming pared 5 bases from V and 4 bases from J, leaving 21 bases between. The CDR3 sequence is CASSPQGTGLDYNEQFF. CDR3 DNA sequence: TGTGCCAGCAGCCCCCAAGGTACGGGATTGGATTACAATGAGCAGTTCTTC.

This clonotype was found once. The chain carries TRBV10-3 and TRBJ1-4, with D maybe TRBD1 (5 bases). The CDR3 spans 14 residues. CDR1 ENHRY and CDR2 SYGVKD come from the germline V gene. V dropped 6 bases and J dropped 8 bases, with 16 bases sitting between them. In DNA, the CDR3 is TGTGCCATCAGCGGGAGGTCAGGGAACGAAAAACTGTTTTTT. Translating gives CAISGRSGNEKLFF.